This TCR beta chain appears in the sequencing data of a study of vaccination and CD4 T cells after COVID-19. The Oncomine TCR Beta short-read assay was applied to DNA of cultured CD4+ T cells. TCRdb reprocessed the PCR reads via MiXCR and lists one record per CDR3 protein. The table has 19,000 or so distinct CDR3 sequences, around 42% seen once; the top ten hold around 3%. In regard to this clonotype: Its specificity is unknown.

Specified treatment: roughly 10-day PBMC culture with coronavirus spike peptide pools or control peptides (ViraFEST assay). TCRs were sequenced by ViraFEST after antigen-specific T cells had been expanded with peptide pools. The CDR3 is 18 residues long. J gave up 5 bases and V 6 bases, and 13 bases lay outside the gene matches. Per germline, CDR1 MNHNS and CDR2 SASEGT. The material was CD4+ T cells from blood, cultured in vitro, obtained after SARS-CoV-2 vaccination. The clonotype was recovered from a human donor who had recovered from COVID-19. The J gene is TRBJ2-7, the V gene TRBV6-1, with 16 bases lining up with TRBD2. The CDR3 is CASRGLAGGPSGVHEQYF. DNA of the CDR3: TGTGCCAGCAGGGGACTAGCGGGAGGGCCTTCCGGGGTCCACGAGCAGTACTTC.